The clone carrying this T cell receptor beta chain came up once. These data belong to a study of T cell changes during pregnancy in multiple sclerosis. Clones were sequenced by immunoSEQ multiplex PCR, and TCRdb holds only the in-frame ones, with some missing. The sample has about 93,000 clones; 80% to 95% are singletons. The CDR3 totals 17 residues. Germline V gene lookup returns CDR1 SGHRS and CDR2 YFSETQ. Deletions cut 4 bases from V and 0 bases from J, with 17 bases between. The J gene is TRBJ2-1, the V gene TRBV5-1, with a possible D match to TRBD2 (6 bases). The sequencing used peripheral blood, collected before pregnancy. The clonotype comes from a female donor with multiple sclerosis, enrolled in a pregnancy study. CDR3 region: CASSPGLTLISYNEQFF. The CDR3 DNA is TGCGCCAGCAGCCCCGGACTAACGCTCATCTCCTACAATGAGCAGTTCTTC.